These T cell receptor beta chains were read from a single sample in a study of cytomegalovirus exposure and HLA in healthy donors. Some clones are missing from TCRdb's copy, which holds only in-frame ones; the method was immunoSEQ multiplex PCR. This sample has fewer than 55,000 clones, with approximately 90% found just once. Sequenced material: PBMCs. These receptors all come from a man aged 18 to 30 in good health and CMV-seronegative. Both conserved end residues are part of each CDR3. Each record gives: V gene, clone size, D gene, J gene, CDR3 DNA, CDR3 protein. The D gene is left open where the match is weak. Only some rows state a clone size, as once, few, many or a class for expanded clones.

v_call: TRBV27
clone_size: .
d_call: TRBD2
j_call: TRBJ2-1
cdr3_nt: TGTGCCAGCAGTTGGTCACTAGCGGCGAGCTCCTACAATGAGCAGTTCTTC
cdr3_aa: CASSWSLAASSYNEQFF

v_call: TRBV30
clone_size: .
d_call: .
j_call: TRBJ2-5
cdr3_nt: TGTGCCTGGAGTGAGGGAGGACGGAGCGGGACCCAGTACTTC
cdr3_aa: CAWSEGGRSGTQYF

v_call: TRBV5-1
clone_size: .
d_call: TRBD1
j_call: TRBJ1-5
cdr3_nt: TGCGCCAGCAGCTTGGATGGGACAGTAAGCAATCAGCCCCAGCATTTT
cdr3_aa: CASSLDGTVSNQPQHF

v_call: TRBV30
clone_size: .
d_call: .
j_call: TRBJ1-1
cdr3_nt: TGTGCCTGGAGTGACTTCGGTGGCAGGGGATGGGCGAGCACTGAAGCTTTCTTT
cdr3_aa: CAWSDFGGRGWASTEAFF

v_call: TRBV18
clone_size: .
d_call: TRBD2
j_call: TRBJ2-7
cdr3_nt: TGTGCCAGCTCACTAAAGACTAGCGCGGCTTACGAGCAGTACTTC
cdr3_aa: CASSLKTSAAYEQYF

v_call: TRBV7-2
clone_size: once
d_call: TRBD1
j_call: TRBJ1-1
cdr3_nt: TGTGCCAGCAGACCGACAGGGTGGGACACTGAAGCTTTCTTT
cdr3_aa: CASRPTGWDTEAFF

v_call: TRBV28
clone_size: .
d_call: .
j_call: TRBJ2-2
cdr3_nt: TGTGCCAGCAGTTCCCCGGTCGAGGGTGACACCGGGGAGCTGTTTTTT
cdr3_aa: CASSSPVEGDTGELFF

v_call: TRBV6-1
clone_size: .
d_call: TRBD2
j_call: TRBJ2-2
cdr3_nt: TGTGCCAGCAGTGAAGGTCGGGAGGTCCCCGGGGAGCTGTTTTTT
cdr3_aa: CASSEGREVPGELFF

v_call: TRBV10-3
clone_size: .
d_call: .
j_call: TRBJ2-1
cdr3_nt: TGTGCCATCAGTGAGTACCTAGCTGCCAACAATGAGCAGTTCTTC
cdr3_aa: CAISEYLAANNEQFF

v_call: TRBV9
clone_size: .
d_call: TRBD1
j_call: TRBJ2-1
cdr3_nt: TGTGCCAGTTCCTTAGGGACAGGGTGGCTAGCGTACAATGAGCAGTTCTTC
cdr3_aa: CASSLGTGWLAYNEQFF

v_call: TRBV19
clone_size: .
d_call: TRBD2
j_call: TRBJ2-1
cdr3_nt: TGTGCCAGTAGTTCCTCCCTAGCGGGAGTTAAAAATGAGCAGTTCTTC
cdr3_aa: CASSSSLAGVKNEQFF

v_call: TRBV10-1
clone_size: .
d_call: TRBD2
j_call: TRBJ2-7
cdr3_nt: TGCGCCAGCAGTGAGACTAGCGCCTCCTACGAGCAGTACTTC
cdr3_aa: CASSETSASYEQYF

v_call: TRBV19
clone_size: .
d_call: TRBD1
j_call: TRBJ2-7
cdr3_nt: TGTGCCACCGGGACAGGGGTCGACGAGCAGTACTTC
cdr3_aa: CATGTGVDEQYF

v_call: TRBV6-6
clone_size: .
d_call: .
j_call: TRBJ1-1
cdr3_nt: TGTGCCAGCAGTTTACAGGCTCACACTGAAGCTTTCTTT
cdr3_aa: CASSLQAHTEAFF

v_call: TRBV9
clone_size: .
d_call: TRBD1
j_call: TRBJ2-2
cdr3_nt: TGTGCCAGCAGCACCAGACAGGGTCCCGGGGAGCTGTTTTTT
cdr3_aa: CASSTRQGPGELFF

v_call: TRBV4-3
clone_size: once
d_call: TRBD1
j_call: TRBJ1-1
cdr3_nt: TGCGCCAGCAGCCAAGGAGTTCCGGGACAGGTGTTCACTGAAGCTTTCTTT
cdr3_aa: CASSQGVPGQVFTEAFF

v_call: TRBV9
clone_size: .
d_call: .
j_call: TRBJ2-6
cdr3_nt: TGTGCCAGCAGCATCACGGGGGTCTTGGGTGGGGCCAACGTCCTGACTTTC
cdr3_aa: CASSITGVLGGANVLTF

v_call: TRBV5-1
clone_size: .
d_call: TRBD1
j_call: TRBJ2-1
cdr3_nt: TGCGCCAGCAGCCCGGCCGGGACAGGGGACAATGAGCAGTTCTTC
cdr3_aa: CASSPAGTGDNEQFF

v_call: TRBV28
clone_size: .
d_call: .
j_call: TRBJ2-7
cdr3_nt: TGTGCCAGCAGTTGGCGGACTTACTACGAGCAGTACTTC
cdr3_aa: CASSWRTYYEQYF

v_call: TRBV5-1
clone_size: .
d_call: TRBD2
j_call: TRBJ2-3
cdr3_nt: TGCGCCAGCAGCTCTAGCGGGAGTCGCACAGATACGCAGTATTTT
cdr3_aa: CASSSSGSRTDTQYF

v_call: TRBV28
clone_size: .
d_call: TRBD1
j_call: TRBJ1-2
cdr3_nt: TGTGCCAGCAGTATGACGGGACAGACATATGGCTACACCTTC
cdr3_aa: CASSMTGQTYGYTF

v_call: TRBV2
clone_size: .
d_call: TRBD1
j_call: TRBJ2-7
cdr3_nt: TGTGCCAGCAGCGCTTTACCCGGGACAGCCTACGAGCAGTACTTC
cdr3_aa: CASSALPGTAYEQYF

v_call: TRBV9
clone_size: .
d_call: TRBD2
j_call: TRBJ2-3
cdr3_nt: TGTGCCAGCAGCGTAGCTCCTAGCGGGAGGGCAGATACGCAGTATTTT
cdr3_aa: CASSVAPSGRADTQYF

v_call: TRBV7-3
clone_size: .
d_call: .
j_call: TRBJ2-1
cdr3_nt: TGTGCCAGCAGCCCCGCGAGGGAGGATGAGCAGTTCTTC
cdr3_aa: CASSPAREDEQFF

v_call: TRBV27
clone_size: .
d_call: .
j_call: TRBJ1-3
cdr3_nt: TGTGCCAGCAGTTTAGCGTTTCCCGGCTCTGGAAACACCATATATTTT
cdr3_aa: CASSLAFPGSGNTIYF

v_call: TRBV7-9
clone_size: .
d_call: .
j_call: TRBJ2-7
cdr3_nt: TGTGCCAGCAGCTCCGAGGAGCAGTACTTC
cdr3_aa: CASSSEEQYF

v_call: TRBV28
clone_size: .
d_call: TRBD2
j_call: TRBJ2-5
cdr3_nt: TGTGCCAGCAGGGGGGGGACTAGCGGGAAAGAGACCCAGTACTTC
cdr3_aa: CASRGGTSGKETQYF

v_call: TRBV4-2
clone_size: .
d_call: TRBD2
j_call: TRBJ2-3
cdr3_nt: TGTGCCAGCAGCCAAGGACTAGCGGGAGGCGAGGATACGCAGTATTTT
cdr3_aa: CASSQGLAGGEDTQYF

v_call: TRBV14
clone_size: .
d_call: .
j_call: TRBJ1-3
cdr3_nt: TGTGCCAGCAGCCCTACGACAGGACGAAACACCATATATTTT
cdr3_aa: CASSPTTGRNTIYF

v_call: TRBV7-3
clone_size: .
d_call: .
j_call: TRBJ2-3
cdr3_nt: TGTGCCAGCAGCCAAGGGGGGGGTGGAACAGATACGCAGTATTTT
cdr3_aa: CASSQGGGGTDTQYF

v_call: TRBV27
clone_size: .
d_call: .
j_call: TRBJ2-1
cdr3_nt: TGTGCCAGCACTCGGGCGGACGGACTTTTTAATGAGCAGTTCTTC
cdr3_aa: CASTRADGLFNEQFF

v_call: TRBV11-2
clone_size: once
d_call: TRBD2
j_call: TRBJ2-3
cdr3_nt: TGTGCCAGCAGAACCTCATTCCGGGAGGGAAGATATACGCAGTATTTT
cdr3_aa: CASRTSFREGRYTQYF

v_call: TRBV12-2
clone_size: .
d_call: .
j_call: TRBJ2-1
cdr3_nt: TGTGCAAGTCGCTTAATCCCCCCCGCGATAGCGGGAGTCACAGGCCATGAGCAGTTCTTC
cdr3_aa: CASRLIPPAIAGVTGHEQFF

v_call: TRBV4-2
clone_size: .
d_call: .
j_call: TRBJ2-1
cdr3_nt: TGTGCCAGCAGCCAAGATCCAGGGGTCTCCCTCAATGAGCAGTTCTTC
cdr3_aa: CASSQDPGVSLNEQFF

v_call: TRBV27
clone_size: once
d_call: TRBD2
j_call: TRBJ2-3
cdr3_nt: TGTGCCAGCAGTTTGACTAGCGGGGAGGGTACGCAGTATTTT
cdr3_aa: CASSLTSGEGTQYF

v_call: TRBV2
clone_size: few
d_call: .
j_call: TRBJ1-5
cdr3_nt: TGTGCCAGCAGTGAGGAACAGAATCAGCCCCAGCATTTT
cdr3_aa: CASSEEQNQPQHF

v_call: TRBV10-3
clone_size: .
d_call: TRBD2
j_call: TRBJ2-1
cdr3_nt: TGTGCCATCAGTGAGTCTGGGCTAGCGGGAGTCAGCTCCTACAATGAGCAGTTCTTC
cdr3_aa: CAISESGLAGVSSYNEQFF

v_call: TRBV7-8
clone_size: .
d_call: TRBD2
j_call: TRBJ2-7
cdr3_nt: TGTGCCAGCAGCTCGTTGGGACTAGCCTACGAGCAGTACTTC
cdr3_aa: CASSSLGLAYEQYF

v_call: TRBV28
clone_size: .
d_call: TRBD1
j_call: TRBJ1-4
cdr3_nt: TGTGCCAGCAGTTCCCGGACAGGGAGGAATGAAAAACTGTTTTTT
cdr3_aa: CASSSRTGRNEKLFF

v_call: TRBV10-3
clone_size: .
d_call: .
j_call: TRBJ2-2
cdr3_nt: TGTGCCATCAGTGAGTCCTACACCGGGGAGCTGTTTTTT
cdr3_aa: CAISESYTGELFF

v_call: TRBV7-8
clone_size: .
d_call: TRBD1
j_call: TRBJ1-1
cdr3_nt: TGTGCCAGCAGCTTAGGGGGACAGATTCCTAACACTGAAGCTTTCTTT
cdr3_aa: CASSLGGQIPNTEAFF

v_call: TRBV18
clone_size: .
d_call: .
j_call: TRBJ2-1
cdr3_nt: TGTGCCAGCTCAGTATCGGTAGGGGACAATGAGCAGTTCTTC
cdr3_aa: CASSVSVGDNEQFF

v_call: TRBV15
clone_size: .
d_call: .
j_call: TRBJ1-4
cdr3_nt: TGTGCCACCTCGGCAGGTACAACTAATGAAAAACTGTTTTTT
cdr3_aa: CATSAGTTNEKLFF

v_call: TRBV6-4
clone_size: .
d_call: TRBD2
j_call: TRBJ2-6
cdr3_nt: TGTGCCAGCAGTGCCGCTAGCGGTGGGTCTGGGGCCAACGTCCTGACTTTC
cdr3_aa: CASSAASGGSGANVLTF

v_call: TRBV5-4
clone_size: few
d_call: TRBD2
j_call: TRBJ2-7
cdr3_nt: TGTGCCAGCAGCTTGTACGGCGGGAGGCGCACCTTC
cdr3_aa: CASSLYGGRRTF

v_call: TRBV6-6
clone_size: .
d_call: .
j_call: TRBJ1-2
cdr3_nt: TGTGCCAGCACGGAAAGACAGAATGGCTACACCTTC
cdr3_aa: CASTERQNGYTF

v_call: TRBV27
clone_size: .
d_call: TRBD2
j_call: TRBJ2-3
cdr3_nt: TGTGCCAGCAGTTTACTCCCCTTAGGACTAGCGGGAGCGGTCGGCACAGATACGCAGTATTTT
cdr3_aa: CASSLLPLGLAGAVGTDTQYF

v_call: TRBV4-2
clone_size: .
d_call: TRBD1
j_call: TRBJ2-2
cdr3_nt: TGTGCCAGCAGCCAAGATGGGACAGAGGTGACCGGGGAGCTGTTTTTT
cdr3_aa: CASSQDGTEVTGELFF

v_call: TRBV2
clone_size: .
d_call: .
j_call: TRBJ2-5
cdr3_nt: TGTGCCAGCAGTGTACAGGCCGAAGAGACCCAGTACTTC
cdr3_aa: CASSVQAEETQYF

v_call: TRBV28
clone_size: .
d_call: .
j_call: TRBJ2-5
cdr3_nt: TGTGCCAGCAGTTTAAGGAATTCTGAGGCGGCCCAGTACTTC
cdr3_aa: CASSLRNSEAAQYF

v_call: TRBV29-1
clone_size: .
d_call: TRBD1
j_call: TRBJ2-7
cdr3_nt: TGCAGCGTCACCCGGGACAGAGTTTACGAGCAGTACTTC
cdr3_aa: CSVTRDRVYEQYF

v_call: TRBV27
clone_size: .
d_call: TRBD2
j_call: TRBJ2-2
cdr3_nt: TGTGCCAGCAGTTTATACCCGTCGGGGCTAGCGGGAGTGGACGGGGAGCTGTTTTTT
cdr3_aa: CASSLYPSGLAGVDGELFF